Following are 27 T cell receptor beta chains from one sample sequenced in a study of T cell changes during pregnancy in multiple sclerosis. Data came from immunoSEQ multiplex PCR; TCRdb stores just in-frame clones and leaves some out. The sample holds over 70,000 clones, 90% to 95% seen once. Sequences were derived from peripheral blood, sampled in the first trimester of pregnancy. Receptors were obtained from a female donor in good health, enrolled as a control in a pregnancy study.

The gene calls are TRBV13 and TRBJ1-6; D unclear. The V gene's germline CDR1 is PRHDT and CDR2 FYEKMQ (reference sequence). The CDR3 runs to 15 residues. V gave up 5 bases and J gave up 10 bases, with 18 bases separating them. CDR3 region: CASSAGSPGSSPLHF. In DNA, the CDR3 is TGTGCCAGCAGCGCAGGATCACCCGGGAGCTCACCCCTCCACTTT.

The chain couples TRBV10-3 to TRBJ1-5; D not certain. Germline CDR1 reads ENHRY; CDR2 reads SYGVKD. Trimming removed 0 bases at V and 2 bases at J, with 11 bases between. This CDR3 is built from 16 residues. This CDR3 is CAISESGRKGNQPQHF. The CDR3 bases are TGTGCCATCAGTGAGTCGGGCAGGAAGGGCAATCAGCCCCAGCATTTT.

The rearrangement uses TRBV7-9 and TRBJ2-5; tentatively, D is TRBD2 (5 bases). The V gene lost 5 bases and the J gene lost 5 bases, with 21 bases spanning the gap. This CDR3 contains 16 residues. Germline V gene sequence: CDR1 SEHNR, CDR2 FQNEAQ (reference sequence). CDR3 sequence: CASSAQAREIPETQYF. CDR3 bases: TGTGCCAGCAGCGCCCAAGCACGGGAAATCCCCGAGACCCAGTACTTC.

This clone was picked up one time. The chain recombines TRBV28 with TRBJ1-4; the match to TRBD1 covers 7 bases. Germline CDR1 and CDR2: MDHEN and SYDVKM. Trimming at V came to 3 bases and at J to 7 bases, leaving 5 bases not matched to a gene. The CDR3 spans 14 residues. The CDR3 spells CASSLGQKSEKLFF. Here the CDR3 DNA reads TGTGCCAGCAGTTTGGGACAGAAGAGTGAAAAACTGTTTTTT.

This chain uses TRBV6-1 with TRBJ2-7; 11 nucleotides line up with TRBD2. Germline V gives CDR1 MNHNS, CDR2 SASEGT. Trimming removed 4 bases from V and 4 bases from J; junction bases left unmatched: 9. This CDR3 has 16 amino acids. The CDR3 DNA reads TGTGCCAGCAGTGGACCCGGGACTAGCGGATCATACGAGCAGTACTTC. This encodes CASSGPGTSGSYEQYF.

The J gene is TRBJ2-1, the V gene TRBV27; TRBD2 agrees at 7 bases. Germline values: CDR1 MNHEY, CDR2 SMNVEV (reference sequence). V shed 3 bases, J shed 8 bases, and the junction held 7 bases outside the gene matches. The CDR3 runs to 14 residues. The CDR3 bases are TGTGCCAGCAGTTTTGCGGGAGAGTCGGATGAGCAGTTCTTC. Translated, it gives CASSFAGESDEQFF.

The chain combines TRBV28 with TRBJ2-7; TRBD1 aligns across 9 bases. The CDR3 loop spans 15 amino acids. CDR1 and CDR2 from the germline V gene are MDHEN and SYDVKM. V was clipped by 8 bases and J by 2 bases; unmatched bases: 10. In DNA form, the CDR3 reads TGTGCCAGCCAGTTTACGGGACAGGGCACCTACGAGCAGTACTTC. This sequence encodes CASQFTGQGTYEQYF.

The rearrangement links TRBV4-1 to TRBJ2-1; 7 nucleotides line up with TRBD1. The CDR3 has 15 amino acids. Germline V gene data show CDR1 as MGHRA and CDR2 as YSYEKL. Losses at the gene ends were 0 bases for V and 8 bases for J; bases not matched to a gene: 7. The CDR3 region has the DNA TGCGCCAGCAGCCAAGAAGGGGGCGGATACGATGAGCAGTTCTTC. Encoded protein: CASSQEGGGYDEQFF.

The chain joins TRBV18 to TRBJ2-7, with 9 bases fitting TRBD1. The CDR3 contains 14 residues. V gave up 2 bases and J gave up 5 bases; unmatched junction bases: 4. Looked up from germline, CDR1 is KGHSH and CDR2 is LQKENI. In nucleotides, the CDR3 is TGTGCCAGCTCACCAGCAACAGGGGGCAACGAGCAGTACTTC. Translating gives CASSPATGGNEQYF.

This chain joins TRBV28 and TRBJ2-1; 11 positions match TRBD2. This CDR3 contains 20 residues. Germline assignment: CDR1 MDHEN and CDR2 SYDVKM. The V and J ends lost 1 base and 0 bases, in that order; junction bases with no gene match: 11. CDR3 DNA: TGTGCCAGCAGTTTATTCGGGTGGACTAGCGGGTTTAGCTCCTACAATGAGCAGTTCTTC. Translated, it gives CASSLFGWTSGFSSYNEQFF.

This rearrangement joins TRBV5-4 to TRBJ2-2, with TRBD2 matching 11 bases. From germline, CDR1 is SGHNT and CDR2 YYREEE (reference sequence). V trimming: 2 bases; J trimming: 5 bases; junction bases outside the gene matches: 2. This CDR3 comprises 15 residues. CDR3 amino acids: CASSLRTSGTGELFF. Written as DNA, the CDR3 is TGTGCCAGCAGCTTACGGACTAGCGGGACCGGGGAGCTGTTTTTT.

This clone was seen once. The CDR3 nucleotides read TGTGCCAGCAGTTCATCGCAGGGAACTGGAAACACCATATATTTT. It encodes CASSSSQGTGNTIYF. The V gene is TRBV27, the J gene TRBJ1-3; D possibly corresponds to TRBD1 (5 bases). Trimming left V 4 bases short and J 2 bases short, with 12 bases between. CDR1 is MNHEY, CDR2 SMNVEV, per germline (reference sequence). The CDR3 contains 15 residues.

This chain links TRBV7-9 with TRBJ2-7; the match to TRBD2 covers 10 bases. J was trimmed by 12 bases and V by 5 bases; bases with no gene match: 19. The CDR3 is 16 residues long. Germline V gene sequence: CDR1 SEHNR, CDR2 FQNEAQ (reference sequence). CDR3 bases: TGTGCCAGCAGCGACAGACAGGACCGCCTAGCGGGAGTCTTGTACTTC. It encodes CASSDRQDRLAGVLYF.

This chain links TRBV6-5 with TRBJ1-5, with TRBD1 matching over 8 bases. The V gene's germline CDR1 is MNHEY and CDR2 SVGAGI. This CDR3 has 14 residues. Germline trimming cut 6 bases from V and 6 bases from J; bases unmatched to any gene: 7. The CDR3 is CASRAGTGLQPQHF. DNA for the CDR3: TGTGCCAGCAGGGCCGGGACAGGACTTCAGCCCCAGCATTTT.

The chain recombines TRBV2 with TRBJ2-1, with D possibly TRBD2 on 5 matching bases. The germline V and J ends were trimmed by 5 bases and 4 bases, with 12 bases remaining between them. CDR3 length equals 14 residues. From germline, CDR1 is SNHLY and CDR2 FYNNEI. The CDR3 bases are TGTGCCAGCAGTATCTTTCGGGGTTACAATGAGCAGTTCTTC. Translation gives CASSIFRGYNEQFF. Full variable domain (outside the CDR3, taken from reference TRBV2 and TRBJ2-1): EPEVTQTPSHQVTQMGQEVILRCVPISNHLYFYWYRQILGQKVEFLVSFYNNEISEKSEIFDDQFSVERPDGSNFTLKIRSTKLEDSAMYFCASSIFRGYNEQFFGPGTRLTVL.

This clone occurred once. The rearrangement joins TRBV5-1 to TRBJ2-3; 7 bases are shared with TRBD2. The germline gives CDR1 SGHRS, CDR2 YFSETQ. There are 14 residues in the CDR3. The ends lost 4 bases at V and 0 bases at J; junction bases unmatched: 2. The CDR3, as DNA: TGCGCCAGCAGCGTTAGCGGGAGCACAGATACGCAGTATTTT. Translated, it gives CASSVSGSTDTQYF.

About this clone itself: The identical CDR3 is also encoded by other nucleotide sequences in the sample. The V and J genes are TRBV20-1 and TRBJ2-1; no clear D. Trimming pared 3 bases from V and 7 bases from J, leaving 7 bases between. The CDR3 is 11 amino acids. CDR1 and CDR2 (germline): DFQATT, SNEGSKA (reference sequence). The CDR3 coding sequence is TGCAGTGCTAGTCCCGGGAATGAGCAGTTCTTC. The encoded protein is CSASPGNEQFF.

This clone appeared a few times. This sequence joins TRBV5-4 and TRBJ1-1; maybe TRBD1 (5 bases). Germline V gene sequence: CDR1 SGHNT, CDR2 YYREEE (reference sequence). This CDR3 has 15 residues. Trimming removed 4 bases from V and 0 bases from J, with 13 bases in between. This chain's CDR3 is CASSTRQSMNTEAFF. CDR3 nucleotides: TGTGCCAGCAGCACAAGACAGTCCATGAACACTGAAGCTTTCTTT.

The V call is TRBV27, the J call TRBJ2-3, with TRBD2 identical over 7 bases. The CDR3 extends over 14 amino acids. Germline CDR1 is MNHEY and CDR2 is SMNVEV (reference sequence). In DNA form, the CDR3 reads TGTGGCAAAGGGGAGGGAGATTGTGCAGATACGCAGTATTTT. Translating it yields CGKGEGDCADTQYF.

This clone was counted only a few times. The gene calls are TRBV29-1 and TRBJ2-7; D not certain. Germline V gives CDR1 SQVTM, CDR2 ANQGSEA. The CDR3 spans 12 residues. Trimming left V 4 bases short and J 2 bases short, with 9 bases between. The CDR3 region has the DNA TGCAGCGTTGCAACAGTTACCTACGAGCAGTACTTC. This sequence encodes CSVATVTYEQYF.

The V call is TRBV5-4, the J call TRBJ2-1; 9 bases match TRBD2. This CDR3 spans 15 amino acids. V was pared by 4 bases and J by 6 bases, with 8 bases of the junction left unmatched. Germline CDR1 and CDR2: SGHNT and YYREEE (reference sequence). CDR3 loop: CASSGGGTSTNEQFF. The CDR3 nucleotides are TGTGCCAGCAGCGGAGGAGGGACTAGCACCAATGAGCAGTTCTTC. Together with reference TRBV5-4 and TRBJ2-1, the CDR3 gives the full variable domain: ETGVTQSPTHLIKTRGQQVTLRCSSQSGHNTVSWYQQALGQGPQFIFQYYREEENGRGNFPPRFSGLQFPNYSSELNVNALELDDSALYLCASSGGGTSTNEQFFGPGTRLTVL.

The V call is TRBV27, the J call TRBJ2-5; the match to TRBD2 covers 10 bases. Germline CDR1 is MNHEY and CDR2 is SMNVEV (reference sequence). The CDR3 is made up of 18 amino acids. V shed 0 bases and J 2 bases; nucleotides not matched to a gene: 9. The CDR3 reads CASSLSGLSSGSQETQYF. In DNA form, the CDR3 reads TGTGCCAGCAGTTTATCGGGGCTCTCTAGCGGGAGTCAAGAGACCCAGTACTTC.

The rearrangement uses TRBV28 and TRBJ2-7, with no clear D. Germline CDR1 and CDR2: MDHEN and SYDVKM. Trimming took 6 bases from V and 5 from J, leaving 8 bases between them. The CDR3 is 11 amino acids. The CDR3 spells CASSSRDEQYF. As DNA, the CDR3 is TGTGCCAGCAGCTCTCGGGACGAGCAGTACTTC.

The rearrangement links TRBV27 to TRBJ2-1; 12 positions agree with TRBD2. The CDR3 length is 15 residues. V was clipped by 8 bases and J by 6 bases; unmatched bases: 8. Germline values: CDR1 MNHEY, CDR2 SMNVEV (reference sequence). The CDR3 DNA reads TGTGCCAGCGGGGGGCTAGCGGGAGGGTTCAATGAGCAGTTCTTC. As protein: CASGGLAGGFNEQFF.

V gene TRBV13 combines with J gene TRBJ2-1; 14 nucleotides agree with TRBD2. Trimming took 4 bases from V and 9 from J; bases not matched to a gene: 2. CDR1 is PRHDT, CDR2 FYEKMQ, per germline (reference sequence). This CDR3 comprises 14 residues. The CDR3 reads CASSWGLAGVEQFF. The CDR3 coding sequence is TGTGCCAGCAGCTGGGGACTAGCGGGAGTTGAGCAGTTCTTC.

For the CDR3, the DNA is TGTGCCAGCCTCCGGGGGGGGGCAGTTAATGAGCAGTTCTTC. Residues: CASLRGGAVNEQFF. This chain links TRBV6-1 with TRBJ2-1, with 8 bases aligning to TRBD2. In germline, CDR1 is MNHNS, CDR2 SASEGT. V gave up 8 bases and J gave up 7 bases; unmatched junction bases: 10. The CDR3 consists of 14 residues.

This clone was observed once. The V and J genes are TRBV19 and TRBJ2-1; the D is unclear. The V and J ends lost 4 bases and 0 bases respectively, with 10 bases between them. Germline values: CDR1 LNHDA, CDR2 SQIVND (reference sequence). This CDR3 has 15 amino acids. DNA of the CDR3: TGTGCCAGTAGTACCTACGCTAACTCCTACAATGAGCAGTTCTTC. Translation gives CASSTYANSYNEQFF.